A single sample gave rise to the 24 T cell receptor beta chains below, sequenced in a study of CD8 T cells in ankylosing spondylitis. TCRdb re-derived calls from the 5' RACE reads in MiXCR, one entry per CDR3 protein. The sample contains about 160,000 distinct CDR3 sequences, about 16% of which appear only once. The sequencing input was blood, either unsorted or a sorted T cell fraction (not recorded which). These receptors came from a male donor with ankylosing spondylitis or in good health (not recorded which).

The table lists this clonotype with a few counts. CDR3 loop: CASSLGGGQQETQYF. For the CDR3, the DNA is TGTGCCAGCAGTTTAGGAGGCGGGCAACAAGAGACCCAGTACTTC. V and J are TRBV12-3 or TRBV12-4 and TRBJ2-5, with TRBD2 as a possible D gene (5 bases). The CDR3 spans 15 residues. Between the trimmed V and J ends, which lost 1 base and 2 bases, there was a span of 11 bases.

The rearrangement uses TRBV4-2 and TRBJ2-2; D unclear. Germline assignment: CDR1 LGHNA and CDR2 YNFKEQ. This CDR3 comprises 19 residues. Deletions cut 0 bases from V and 0 bases from J, with 17 bases between. CDR3 sequence (DNA): TGTGCCAGCAGCCAAGATGATGGTAGTCTGACATCGAACACCGGGGAGCTGTTTTTT. It yields the protein CASSQDDGSLTSNTGELFF.

This chain uses TRBV7-2 with TRBJ2-7; 8 nucleotides match TRBD2. CDR1 is SGHTA and CDR2 is FQGNSA in the germline V gene. With V trimmed by 3 bases and J by 6 bases, 4 bases remained unmatched. The CDR3 runs 13 residues. The CDR3 sequence: CASSFGLAREQYF. The CDR3 DNA follows: TGTGCCAGCAGCTTCGGACTAGCTCGCGAGCAGTACTTC.

This clonotype showed up many times. The chain is built from TRBV5-1 and TRBJ2-2, with no clear D. Germline loops: CDR1 SGHRS, CDR2 YFSETQ. Trimming removed 1 base from V and 0 bases from J, with 7 bases in between. This CDR3 is built from 15 residues. The CDR3: CASSLQVANTGELFF. The CDR3 coding sequence is TGCGCCAGCAGCTTGCAGGTTGCGAACACCGGGGAGCTGTTTTTT.

The V call is TRBV18, the J call TRBJ1-2; a possible D gene is TRBD1 (6 bases). The CDR3 extends over 13 amino acids. The V and J ends lost 5 bases and 4 bases respectively, with 11 bases between them. CDR1 is KGHSH and CDR2 is LQKENI in the germline V gene. CDR3 in amino acids: CASSNRETYGYTF. The CDR3 DNA is TGTGCCAGCTCAAACAGGGAGACCTATGGCTACACCTTC.

This clonotype was seen repeatedly, ten times or more. The J gene is TRBJ1-6, the V gene TRBV4-1; TRBD1 matches 10 bases. V lost 3 bases to trimming and J lost 9 bases; unmatched junction nucleotides: 14. There are 18 residues in the CDR3. Germline CDR1 is MGHRA and CDR2 is YSYEKL. CDR3 region: CASSQQLQPGQGFSPLHF. The CDR3 region has the DNA TGCGCCAGCAGCCAGCAGCTCCAACCGGGACAGGGGTTTTCACCCCTCCACTTT.

This clonotype occurred many times. This chain connects TRBV12-3 or TRBV12-4 to TRBJ2-1; either TRBD1 or TRBD2 may fit D (5 bases each). The V gene lost 5 bases and the J gene lost 8 bases, with 16 bases spanning the gap. The CDR3 runs to 14 residues. The CDR3 DNA follows: TGTGCCAGCAGTCCAGGGAGAGGGCTGGATGAGCAGTTCTTC. The encoded protein is CASSPGRGLDEQFF.

This clonotype was seen ten or more times. The V gene is TRBV19, the J gene TRBJ2-3; 14 nucleotides agree with TRBD2. Trimming cost V 9 bases and J 7 bases; bases outside gene matches: 9. The CDR3 is 15 residues long. Looked up from germline, CDR1 is LNHDA and CDR2 is SQIVND (reference sequence). CDR3 nucleotide sequence: TGTGCCAGCCGGACTAGCGGGGGGACCAGGCATACGCAGTATTTT. This codes for CASRTSGGTRHTQYF.

This clonotype has at least ten counts. The V call is TRBV12-3 or TRBV12-4, the J call TRBJ2-1, with D hard to call. Trimming stripped 2 bases from V and 10 bases from J, with 9 bases between. The CDR3 loop spans 12 amino acids. CDR3 nucleotides: TGTGCCAGCAGTTTATATCCCGGGGAGCAGTTCTTC. Translation gives CASSLYPGEQFF.

Ten or more counts support this clonotype. The rearrangement joins TRBV5-1 to TRBJ1-3; no reliable D call. The CDR3 spans 15 residues. The V and J ends lost 1 base and 3 bases respectively, with 11 bases between them. The germline V gene has CDR1 SGHRS and CDR2 YFSETQ. The CDR3, as DNA: TGCGCCAGCAGCTTGTCGGCCGGGTATGGAAACACCATATATTTT. Protein sequence: CASSLSAGYGNTIYF.

This clonotype was counted many times. This chain connects TRBV28 to TRBJ2-7; a weak D match, TRBD1 (5 bases). The V gene lost 5 bases and the J gene lost 6 bases, with 11 bases spanning the gap. Germline V gene data show CDR1 as MDHEN and CDR2 as SYDVKM. CDR3 length equals 12 residues. The CDR3 sequence: CASSLRGAEQYF. CDR3 in DNA: TGTGCCAGCAGTCTAAGGGGTGCCGAGCAGTACTTC. The variable domain in full, completed from reference TRBV28 and TRBJ2-7, reads DVKVTQSSRYLVKRTGEKVFLECVQDMDHENMFWYRQDPGLGLRLIYFSYDVKMKEKGDIPEGYSVSREKKERFSLILESASTNQTSMYLCASSLRGAEQYFGPGTRLTVT.

Regarding this clonotype: The CDR3 does not close with the conserved phenylalanine or tryptophan, likely indicating a read error. V gene TRBV7-6 combines with J gene TRBJ1-1; weak D call: TRBD1 (5 bases). The germline V gene encodes CDR1 SGHVS and CDR2 FNYEAQ. The CDR3 has 15 amino acids. Trimming removed 6 bases at V and 1 base at J, with 15 bases between. The CDR3 DNA reads TGTGCCAGCAGTGAAGAGGGGATCCCGAACACTGAAGCTTTCTGT. This translates into CASSEEGIPNTEAFC.

This clonotype was seen many times. The V gene is TRBV28, the J gene TRBJ2-5, with D maybe TRBD2 (6 bases). Trimming cost V 7 bases and J 4 bases, with 16 bases left between them. The CDR3 spans 14 residues. The germline CDR1 and CDR2 sequences are MDHEN and SYDVKM. The CDR3 here is CASTHTAGRETQYF. As DNA, the CDR3 is TGTGCCAGCACTCATACGGCGGGGAGAGAGACCCAGTACTTC.

The CDR3 sequence: CASSVGQGRTEAFF. The CDR3 nucleotides read TGTGCCAGCAGTGTGGGACAGGGGAGGACTGAAGCTTTCTTT. V usage is TRBV12-3 or TRBV12-4 and J usage is TRBJ1-1; TRBD1 aligns across 10 bases. V shed 5 bases, J shed 5 bases, and the junction held 5 bases outside the gene matches. The CDR3 spans 14 residues.

Concerning this clonotype itself: One end of the junction varies from germline; a read error may be responsible. The chain is built from TRBV20-1 and TRBJ2-5; 7 positions agree with TRBD1. Germline V gene data show CDR1 as DFQATT and CDR2 as SNEGSKA (reference sequence). The CDR3 extends over 15 amino acids. The CDR3 protein is CSVRDPDRVKETQYF. The CDR3 nucleotides are TGCAGTGTTAGAGACCCTGACAGGGTCAAAGAGACCCAGTACTTC.

This clonotype was counted a few times. The chain couples TRBV20-1 to TRBJ2-7; D may match TRBD1 or TRBD2 (6 bases each). CDR3 length: 13 amino acids. V was pared by 7 bases and J by 3 bases, with 16 bases between. Germline V gene data show CDR1 as DFQATT and CDR2 as SNEGSKA (reference sequence). CDR3 amino acids: CSVGGRQNYEQYF. In DNA, the CDR3 is TGCAGTGTAGGGGGGAGACAAAACTACGAGCAGTACTTC.

J is TRBJ2-1 and V is TRBV6-4; 7 bases match TRBD1. Trimming took 0 bases from V and 2 from J; bases not matched to a gene: 4. From germline, CDR1 is MRHNA and CDR2 SNTAGT. The CDR3 extends over 16 amino acids. CDR3 bases: TGTGCCAGCAGTGACTCGGGGACAGACGCCTACAATGAGCAGTTCTTC. It specifies CASSDSGTDAYNEQFF.

The chain has TRBV7-8 and TRBJ1-2; 7 bases align to TRBD1. J was trimmed by 4 bases and V by 2 bases; bases with no gene match: 4. The CDR3 runs to 14 residues. CDR1 is SGHVS, CDR2 FQNEAQ, per germline. The CDR3 DNA reads TGTGCCAGCAGCTTATCGACAGGGTCCTATGGCTACACCTTC. This translates into CASSLSTGSYGYTF.

This clonotype was detected only a few times. J is TRBJ2-5 and V is TRBV7-9; D unclear. Germline V gene sequence: CDR1 SEHNR, CDR2 FQNEAQ (reference sequence). The V and J ends lost 4 bases and 4 bases respectively, with 13 bases between them. CDR3 length: 14 amino acids. This CDR3 reads CASSSLSGSETQYF. CDR3 bases: TGTGCCAGCAGCTCGCTATCAGGATCAGAGACCCAGTACTTC.

The table lists this clonotype with many counts. The J gene is TRBJ2-7, the V gene TRBV12-3 or TRBV12-4, with D perhaps TRBD1 or TRBD2 (5 bases each). V was trimmed by 6 bases and J by 4 bases, leaving 10 bases between them. CDR3 length: 12 amino acids. In DNA form, the CDR3 reads TGTGCCAGCAGCCCTGAGGGGTACGAGCAGTACTTC. The encoded protein is CASSPEGYEQYF.

To note about this clonotype: This may stem from a read error, because a much larger clone lies one nucleotide away. V usage is TRBV2 and J usage is TRBJ2-3, with D maybe TRBD1 (6 bases). Germline-derived CDR1 and CDR2 are SNHLY and FYNNEI. The CDR3 covers 16 residues. CDR3 coding DNA: TGTGCCAGCAGTGGACAGGCGCAAGCTAGCACAGATAAGCAGTATTTT. Its translation is CASSGQAQASTDKQYF.

A few counts support this clonotype. The CDR3 loop is CASSLQQSYEQYF. DNA for the CDR3: TGTGCCAGCAGCTTACAACAGTCCTACGAGCAGTACTTC. The chain joins TRBV5-5 to TRBJ2-7; D unclear. This CDR3 comprises 13 residues. Germline CDR1 reads SGHKS; CDR2 reads YYEKEE (reference sequence). With 2 bases removed from V and 1 base from J, the gap between germline ends came to 7 bases.

The genes are TRBV7-2 and TRBJ2-7; TRBD1 agrees at 9 bases. Unmatched junction bases numbered 11, after V lost 5 bases and J lost 3 bases. This CDR3 comprises 16 residues. Germline V gives CDR1 SGHTA, CDR2 FQGNSA. The CDR3 bases are TGTACCAGCAGCCAGGACAGGGGCCATGAGGTCTACGAGCAGTACTTC. Translating it yields CTSSQDRGHEVYEQYF.

The J gene is TRBJ1-5, the V gene TRBV5-1; D might be TRBD1 (6 bases). V lost 4 bases, J lost 4 bases, and 15 bases lay in between. The length of the CDR3 is 15 residues. From germline, CDR1 is SGHRS and CDR2 YFSETQ. CDR3 protein: CASSPGVQGNQPQHF. The CDR3 DNA follows: TGCGCCAGCAGCCCTGGAGTGCAGGGGAATCAGCCCCAGCATTTT. Based on the CDR3 plus reference TRBV5-1 and TRBJ1-5, the full variable domain is KAGVTQTPRYLIKTRGQQVTLSCSPISGHRSVSWYQQTPGQGLQFLFEYFSETQRNKGNFPGRFSGRQFSNSRSEMNVSTLELGDSALYLCASSPGVQGNQPQHFGDGTRLSIL.